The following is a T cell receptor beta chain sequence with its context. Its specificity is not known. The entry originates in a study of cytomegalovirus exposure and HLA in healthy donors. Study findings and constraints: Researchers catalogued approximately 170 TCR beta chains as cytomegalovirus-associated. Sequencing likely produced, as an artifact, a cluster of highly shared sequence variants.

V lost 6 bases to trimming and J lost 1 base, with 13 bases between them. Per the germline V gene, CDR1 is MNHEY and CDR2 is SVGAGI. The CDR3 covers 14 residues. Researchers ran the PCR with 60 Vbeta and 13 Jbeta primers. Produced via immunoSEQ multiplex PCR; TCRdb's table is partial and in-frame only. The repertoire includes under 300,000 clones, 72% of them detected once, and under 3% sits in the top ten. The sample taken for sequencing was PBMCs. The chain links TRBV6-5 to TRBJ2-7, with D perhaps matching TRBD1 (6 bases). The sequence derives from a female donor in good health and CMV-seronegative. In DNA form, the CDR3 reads TGTGCCAGCAGAACCGGGACACTTTCCTACGAGCAGTACTTC. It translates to CASRTGTLSYEQYF.